Sequencing of this T cell receptor beta chain was carried out in a study of technical replicates of blood from a handful of donors. The protocol was immunoSEQ multiplex PCR, while the TCRdb copy is restricted to in-frame clones and leaves out a portion. Found here are around 92,000 clones, roughly 96% of them singletons; the top ten hold around 0.21%. The CDR3 covers 15 residues. The germline V gene encodes CDR1 SGHTA and CDR2 FQGNSA. V was pared by 5 bases and J by 0 bases, with 10 bases between. V and J are TRBV7-2 and TRBJ1-4, with D possibly matching TRBD1 (5 bases). This clonotype originated in a human donor in good health. Material for sequencing was T cells isolated from PBMCs. This CDR3 is CASSRQTSTNEKLFF. The CDR3 bases are TGTGCCAGCAGCCGACAGACATCAACTAATGAAAAACTGTTTTTT.